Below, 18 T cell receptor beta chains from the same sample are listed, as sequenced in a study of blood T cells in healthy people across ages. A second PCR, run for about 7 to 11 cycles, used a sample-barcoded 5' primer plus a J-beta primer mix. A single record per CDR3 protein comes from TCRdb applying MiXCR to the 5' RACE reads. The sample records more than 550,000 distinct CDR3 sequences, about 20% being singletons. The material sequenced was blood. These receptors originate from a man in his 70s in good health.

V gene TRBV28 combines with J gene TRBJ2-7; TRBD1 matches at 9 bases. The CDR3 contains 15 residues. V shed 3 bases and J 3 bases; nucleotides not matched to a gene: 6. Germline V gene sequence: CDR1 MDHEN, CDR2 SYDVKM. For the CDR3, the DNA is TGTGCCAGCAGTTTTAGGGACAGGGCCCTCTACGAGCAGTACTTC. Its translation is CASSFRDRALYEQYF.

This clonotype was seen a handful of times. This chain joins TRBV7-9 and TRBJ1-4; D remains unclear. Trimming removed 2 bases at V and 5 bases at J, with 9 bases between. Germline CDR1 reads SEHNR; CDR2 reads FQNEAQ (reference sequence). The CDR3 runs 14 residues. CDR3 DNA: TGTGCCAGCAGCTTAAGCAGATCCAATGAAAAACTGTTTTTT. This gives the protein CASSLSRSNEKLFF.

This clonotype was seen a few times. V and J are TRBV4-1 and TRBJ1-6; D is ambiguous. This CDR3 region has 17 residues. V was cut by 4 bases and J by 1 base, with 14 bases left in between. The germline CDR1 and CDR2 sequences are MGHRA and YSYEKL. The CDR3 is CASSLNFGESYNSPLHF. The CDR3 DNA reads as TGCGCCAGCAGCCTCAATTTTGGGGAATCCTATAATTCACCCCTCCACTTT.

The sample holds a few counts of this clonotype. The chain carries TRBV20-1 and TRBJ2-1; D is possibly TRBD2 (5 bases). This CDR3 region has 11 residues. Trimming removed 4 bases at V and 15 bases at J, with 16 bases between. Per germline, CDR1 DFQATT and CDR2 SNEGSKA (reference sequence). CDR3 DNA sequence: TGCAGTGCTACCGCTAGCCTAGGCCGGTTCTTC. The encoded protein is CSATASLGRFF.

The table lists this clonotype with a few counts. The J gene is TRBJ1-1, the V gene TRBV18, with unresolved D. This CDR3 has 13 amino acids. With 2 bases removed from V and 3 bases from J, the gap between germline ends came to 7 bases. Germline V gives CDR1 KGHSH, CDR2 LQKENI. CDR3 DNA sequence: TGTGCCAGCTCACCAAACGGGGACACTGAAGCTTTCTTT. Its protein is CASSPNGDTEAFF.

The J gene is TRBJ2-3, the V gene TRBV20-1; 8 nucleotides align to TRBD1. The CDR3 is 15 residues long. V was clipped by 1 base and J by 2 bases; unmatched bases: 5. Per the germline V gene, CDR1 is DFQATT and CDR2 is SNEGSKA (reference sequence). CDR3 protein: CSARGQGAHTDTQYF. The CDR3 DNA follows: TGCAGTGCTAGAGGCCAGGGGGCACACACAGATACGCAGTATTTT.

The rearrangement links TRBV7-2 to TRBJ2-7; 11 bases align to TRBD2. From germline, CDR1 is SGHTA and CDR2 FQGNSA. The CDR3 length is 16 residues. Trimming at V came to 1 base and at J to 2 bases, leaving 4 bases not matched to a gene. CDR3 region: CASSLGVAGGPYEQYF. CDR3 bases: TGTGCCAGCAGCTTAGGCGTAGCGGGGGGGCCCTACGAGCAGTACTTC. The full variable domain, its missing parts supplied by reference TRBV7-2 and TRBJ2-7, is GAGVSQSPSNKVTEKGKDVELRCDPISGHTALYWYRQSLGQGLEFLIYFQGNSAPDKSGLPSDRFSAERTGGSVSTLTIQRTQQEDSAVYLCASSLGVAGGPYEQYFGPGTRLTVT.

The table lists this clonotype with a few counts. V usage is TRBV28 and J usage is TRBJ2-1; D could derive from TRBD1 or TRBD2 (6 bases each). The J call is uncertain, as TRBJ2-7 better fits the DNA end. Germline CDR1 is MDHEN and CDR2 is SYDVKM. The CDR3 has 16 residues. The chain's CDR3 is CASSSLGGHYTYEQYF. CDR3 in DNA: TGTGCCAGCAGTTCCCTTGGGGGGCATTACACCTACGAGCAGTACTTC.

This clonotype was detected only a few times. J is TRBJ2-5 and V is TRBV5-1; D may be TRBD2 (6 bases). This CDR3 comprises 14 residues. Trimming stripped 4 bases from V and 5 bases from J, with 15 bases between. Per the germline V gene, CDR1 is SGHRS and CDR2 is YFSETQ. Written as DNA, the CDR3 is TGCGCCAGCAGCCCCGTGACTAGTTGGGAGACCCAGTACTTC. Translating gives CASSPVTSWETQYF. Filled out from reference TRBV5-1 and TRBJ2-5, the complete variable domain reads KAGVTQTPRYLIKTRGQQVTLSCSPISGHRSVSWYQQTPGQGLQFLFEYFSETQRNKGNFPGRFSGRQFSNSRSEMNVSTLELGDSALYLCASSPVTSWETQYFGPGTRLLVL.

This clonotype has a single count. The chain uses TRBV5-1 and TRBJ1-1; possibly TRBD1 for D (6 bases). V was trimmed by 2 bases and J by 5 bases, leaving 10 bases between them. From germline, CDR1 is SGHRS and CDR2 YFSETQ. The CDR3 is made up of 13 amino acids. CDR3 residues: CASSFRQGTEAFF. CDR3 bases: TGCGCCAGCAGCTTTCGGCAGGGGACTGAAGCTTTCTTT. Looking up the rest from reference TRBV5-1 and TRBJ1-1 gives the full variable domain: KAGVTQTPRYLIKTRGQQVTLSCSPISGHRSVSWYQQTPGQGLQFLFEYFSETQRNKGNFPGRFSGRQFSNSRSEMNVSTLELGDSALYLCASSFRQGTEAFFGQGTRLTVV.

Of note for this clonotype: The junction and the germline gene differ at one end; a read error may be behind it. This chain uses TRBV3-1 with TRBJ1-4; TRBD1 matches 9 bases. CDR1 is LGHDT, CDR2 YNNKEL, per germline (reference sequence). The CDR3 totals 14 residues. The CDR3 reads CASSLWTGDEELFF. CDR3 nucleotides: TGTGCCAGCAGCCTTTGGACAGGGGATGAAGAACTGTTTTTT.

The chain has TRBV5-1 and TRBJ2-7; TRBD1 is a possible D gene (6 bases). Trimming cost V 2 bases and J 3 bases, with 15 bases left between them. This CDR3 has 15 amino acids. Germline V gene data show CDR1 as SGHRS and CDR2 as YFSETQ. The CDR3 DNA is TGCGCCAGCAGCTTTTTAGTGGCAGGGGACTACGAGCAGTACGTC. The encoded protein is CASSFLVAGDYEQYV.

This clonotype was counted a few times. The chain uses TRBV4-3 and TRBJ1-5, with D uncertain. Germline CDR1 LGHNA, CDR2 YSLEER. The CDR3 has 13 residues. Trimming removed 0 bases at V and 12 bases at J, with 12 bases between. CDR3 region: CASSQDLELRQHF. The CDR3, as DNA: TGCGCCAGCAGCCAAGACCTGGAGTTGCGCCAGCATTTT.

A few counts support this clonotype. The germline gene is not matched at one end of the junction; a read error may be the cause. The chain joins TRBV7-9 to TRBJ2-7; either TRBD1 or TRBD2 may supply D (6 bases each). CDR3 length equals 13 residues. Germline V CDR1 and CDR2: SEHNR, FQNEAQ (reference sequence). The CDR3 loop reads CVSRGGPSYEQYF. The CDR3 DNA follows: TGTGTCAGCAGAGGGGGGCCCTCCTACGAGCAGTACTTC.

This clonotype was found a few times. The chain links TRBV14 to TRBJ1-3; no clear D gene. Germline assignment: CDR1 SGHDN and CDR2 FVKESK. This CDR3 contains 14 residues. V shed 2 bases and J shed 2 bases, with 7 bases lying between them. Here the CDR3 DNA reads TGTGCCAGCAGCCAATTGGTCGCTGGAAACACCATATATTTT. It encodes CASSQLVAGNTIYF.

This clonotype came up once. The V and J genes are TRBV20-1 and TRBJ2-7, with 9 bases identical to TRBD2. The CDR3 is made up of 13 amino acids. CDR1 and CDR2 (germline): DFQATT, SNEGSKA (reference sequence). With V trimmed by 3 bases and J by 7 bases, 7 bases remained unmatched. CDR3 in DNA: TGCAGTGCTAGGGGAGCGGGGGGTGGTGAGCAGTACTTC. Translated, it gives CSARGAGGGEQYF.

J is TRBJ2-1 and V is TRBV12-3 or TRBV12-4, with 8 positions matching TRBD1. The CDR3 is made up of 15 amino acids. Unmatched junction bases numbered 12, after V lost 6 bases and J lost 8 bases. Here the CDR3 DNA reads TGTGCCAGCAGCCATGGGACAGGTAGAGGGGATGAGCAGTTCTTC. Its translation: CASSHGTGRGDEQFF.

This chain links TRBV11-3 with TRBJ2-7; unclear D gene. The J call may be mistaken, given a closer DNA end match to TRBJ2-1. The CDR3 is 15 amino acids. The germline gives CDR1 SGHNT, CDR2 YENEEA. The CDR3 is CASSYDLHPRNEQFF. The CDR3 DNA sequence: TGTGCCAGCAGCTACGACCTACACCCGAGGAATGAGCAGTTCTTC.